The 20 T cell receptor beta chains presented below share a single source sample, sequenced in a study of spatial heterogeneity in lung cancer. Documented time point: sample taken at primary tumor resection. TCRdb re-analysed the 5' RACE reads in MiXCR, keeping a single row per CDR3 protein. Of roughly 79,000 distinct CDR3 sequences in the sample, about 8.5% were seen once. Here the sequenced sample was PBMCs, taken at surgery. The receptors stem from a male donor with early-stage non-small cell lung cancer.

This clonotype has more than one count but fewer than ten. CDR3 protein: CASSLGDFYSPLHF. As DNA, the CDR3 is TGTGCCAGCAGCTTAGGGGATTTCTACTCACCCCTCCACTTT. The chain couples TRBV7-9 to TRBJ1-6; no clear D. The CDR3 has 14 residues. V was cut by 1 base and J by 10 bases, with 11 bases left in between. From germline, CDR1 is SEHNR and CDR2 FQNEAQ (reference sequence).

The chain has TRBV6-5 and TRBJ1-1, with a weak D call TRBD1 (6 bases). Trimming pared 0 bases from V and 0 bases from J, leaving 11 bases between. Germline lookup yields CDR1 MNHEY and CDR2 SVGAGI. CDR3 length: 16 amino acids. The CDR3 nucleotides are TGTGCCAGCAGTTACTCGTTTGGGGGGCTGAACACTGAAGCTTTCTTT. Protein product: CASSYSFGGLNTEAFF.

The V and J genes are TRBV20-1 and TRBJ2-1, with D maybe TRBD2 (6 bases). Per the germline V gene, CDR1 is DFQATT and CDR2 is SNEGSKA (reference sequence). CDR3 length: 15 residues. V lost 6 bases to trimming and J lost 0 bases, with 15 bases between them. CDR3 bases: TGCAGTGCAACCGCCGGGACTCGCTCCTACAATGAGCAGTTCTTC. Amino acids: CSATAGTRSYNEQFF.

J is TRBJ2-3 and V is TRBV20-1, with a possible D match to TRBD2 (6 bases). CDR3 size: 14 residues. V lost 3 bases to trimming and J lost 5 bases, with 15 bases between them. Germline CDR1 is DFQATT and CDR2 is SNEGSKA (reference sequence). CDR3 residues: CSASVTVGGDTQYF. CDR3 coding DNA: TGCAGTGCTAGCGTCACGGTCGGGGGAGATACGCAGTATTTT.

The table lists this clonotype with many counts. CDR3 in amino acids: CASSPQGLAGGVREQFF. The CDR3 DNA is TGTGCCAGCAGCCCACAAGGACTAGCGGGAGGGGTGCGTGAGCAGTTCTTC. The chain has TRBV7-3 and TRBJ2-1; 15 bases are a match to TRBD2. V lost 5 bases and J lost 9; bases outside the gene matches: 11. Germline lookup yields CDR1 SGHTA and CDR2 FQGTGA. The CDR3 loop spans 17 amino acids.

This clonotype was counted between two and nine times. The rearrangement uses TRBV19 and TRBJ2-3; 11 positions agree with TRBD2. V gave up 6 bases and J gave up 2 bases; unmatched junction bases: 4. CDR1 and CDR2 (germline): LNHDA, SQIVND (reference sequence). This CDR3 has 15 residues. In DNA, the CDR3 is TGTGCCAGTAGGACTAGCGGGACTTTCACAGATACGCAGTATTTT. Translation gives CASRTSGTFTDTQYF.

This clonotype showed up many times. The chain recombines TRBV5-1 with TRBJ2-3, with 11 nucleotides matching TRBD2. The V and J ends lost 6 bases and 2 bases, in that order; junction bases with no gene match: 8. Germline CDR1 reads SGHRS; CDR2 reads YFSETQ. This CDR3 region has 16 residues. The CDR3 reads CASNVGLAGLTDTQYF. DNA of the CDR3: TGCGCCAGCAACGTAGGACTAGCGGGCCTCACAGATACGCAGTATTTT.

In this sample, this clonotype turned up many times. The rearrangement links TRBV12-3 or TRBV12-4 to TRBJ1-3, with D unresolved. CDR3 length: 13 amino acids. Trimming shortened V by 6 bases and J by 0 bases, and 6 bases separated the two germline ends. The CDR3 spells CASSPYSGNTIYF. The CDR3 nucleotides are TGTGCCAGCAGCCCATACTCTGGAAACACCATATATTTT.

This clonotype occurred many times. V and J are TRBV29-1 and TRBJ2-1, with 13 bases that match TRBD2. CDR1 and CDR2 (germline): SQVTM, ANQGSEA. This CDR3 is 16 amino acids long. V shed 4 bases, J shed 5 bases, and the junction held 8 bases outside the gene matches. The DNA of the CDR3 is TGCAGCGTTGCTCGGACTAGCGGGGGCCCCAACAATGAGCAGTTCTTC. Encoded protein: CSVARTSGGPNNEQFF.

This clonotype came up a few times. The chain carries TRBV7-2 and TRBJ1-1; a possible D gene is TRBD1 (5 bases). The CDR3 loop spans 13 amino acids. CDR1 is SGHTA, CDR2 FQGNSA, per germline. V lost 6 bases and J 4 bases, leaving 12 bases between the germline ends. CDR3 in amino acids: CASRSDGGTEAFF. CDR3 coding DNA: TGTGCCAGCAGGTCGGACGGGGGCACTGAAGCTTTCTTT.

This clonotype was observed many times. This chain joins TRBV7-3 and TRBJ1-5; D not certain. CDR3 length: 13 residues. Trimming pared 5 bases from V and 7 bases from J, leaving 12 bases between. Germline V lookup: CDR1 SGHTA, CDR2 FQGTGA. CDR3 sequence (DNA): TGTGCCAGCAGCCCAGGCACCGGGCAGCCCCAGCATTTT. This codes for CASSPGTGQPQHF.

This clonotype was recorded a few times. The chain uses TRBV7-2 and TRBJ1-4; D ambiguous. CDR1 SGHTA and CDR2 FQGNSA come from the germline V gene. V lost 0 bases and J 8 bases, leaving 4 bases between the germline ends. The CDR3 extends over 12 amino acids. The CDR3 loop is CASSLAREKLFF. Here the CDR3 DNA reads TGTGCCAGCAGCTTAGCCAGGGAAAAACTGTTTTTT.

On this clonotype itself: One junction end disagrees with the germline gene, perhaps due to a read error. V and J are TRBV5-1 and TRBJ2-3; D may be TRBD2 (6 bases). The length of the CDR3 is 14 residues. Germline CDR1 reads SGHRS; CDR2 reads YFSETQ. The CDR3 sequence is CANSRSGPTDTQYF. CDR3 nucleotide sequence: TGCGCCAACAGCCGGAGCGGGCCCACAGATACGCAGTATTTT.

This clonotype was counted ten times or more. The genes are TRBV7-2 and TRBJ2-1, with D possibly being TRBD1 or TRBD2 (5 bases each). V shed 5 bases and J shed 6 bases, with 17 bases lying between them. The CDR3 spans 15 residues. CDR1 is SGHTA, CDR2 FQGNSA, per germline. Here the CDR3 reads CASSRDYSRGNEQFF. The CDR3 coding sequence is TGTGCCAGCAGCCGCGACTACTCTAGGGGCAATGAGCAGTTCTTC.

Ten or more counts support this clonotype. The rearrangement uses TRBV19 and TRBJ2-5; D not resolved. V was clipped by 3 bases and J by 2 bases, with 7 bases between them. CDR3 length: 13 amino acids. CDR1 and CDR2 from the germline V gene are LNHDA and SQIVND (reference sequence). Here the CDR3 DNA reads TGTGCCAGTAGTATCCGGAAACAAGAGACCCAGTACTTC. Translating gives CASSIRKQETQYF. Full variable domain (outside the CDR3, taken from reference TRBV19 and TRBJ2-5): DGGITQSPKYLFRKEGQNVTLSCEQNLNHDAMYWYRQDPGQGLRLIYYSQIVNDFQKGDIAEGYSVSREKKESFPLTVTSAQKNPTAFYLCASSIRKQETQYFGPGTRLLVL.

J is TRBJ2-5 and V is TRBV5-1; 8 bases line up with TRBD2. This CDR3 spans 18 amino acids. CDR1 SGHRS and CDR2 YFSETQ come from the germline V gene. V lost 1 base to trimming and J lost 2 bases; unmatched junction nucleotides: 13. This chain's CDR3 is CASSLRPSSLAGQETQYF. CDR3 DNA: TGCGCCAGCAGCTTGAGACCCTCCTCGCTAGCGGGTCAAGAGACCCAGTACTTC.

This clonotype turned up a few times. V and J are TRBV15 and TRBJ2-3; 7 nucleotides line up with TRBD1. Germline V lookup: CDR1 LNHNV, CDR2 YYDKDF (reference sequence). The CDR3 totals 14 residues. J gave up 3 bases and V 3 bases, and 3 bases lay outside the gene matches. The CDR3 region is CATSSLTGTDTQYF. The DNA of the CDR3 is TGTGCCACCAGCAGCTTGACAGGGACAGATACGCAGTATTTT.

V gene TRBV11-3 combines with J gene TRBJ2-1; TRBD2 matches 9 bases. Germline lookup yields CDR1 SGHNT and CDR2 YENEEA. Trimming took 5 bases from V and 5 from J; bases not matched to a gene: 7. The CDR3 runs 15 residues. CDR3 nucleotides: TGTGCCAGCAGCCACGGGGTAGCGGGGGACAATGAGCAGTTCTTC. This gives the protein CASSHGVAGDNEQFF.

This clonotype was detected ten times or more. The J gene is TRBJ2-2, the V gene TRBV6-2 or TRBV6-3, with TRBD1 as a possible D gene (6 bases). This CDR3 is 14 amino acids long. The germline CDR1 and CDR2 sequences are MNHEY and SVGEGT. V shed 2 bases and J shed 4 bases, with 8 bases lying between them. This CDR3 is CASSYLQGTGELFF. Written as DNA, the CDR3 is TGTGCCAGCAGTTACCTACAGGGCACCGGGGAGCTGTTTTTT.

The chain uses TRBV25-1 and TRBJ2-5, with unresolved D. Germline loops: CDR1 MGHDK, CDR2 SYGVNS. CDR3 size: 11 residues. Trimming cost V 3 bases and J 5 bases, with 4 bases left between them. DNA for the CDR3: TGTGCCAGCAGTGATTCCGAGACCCAGTACTTC. Protein sequence: CASSDSETQYF.